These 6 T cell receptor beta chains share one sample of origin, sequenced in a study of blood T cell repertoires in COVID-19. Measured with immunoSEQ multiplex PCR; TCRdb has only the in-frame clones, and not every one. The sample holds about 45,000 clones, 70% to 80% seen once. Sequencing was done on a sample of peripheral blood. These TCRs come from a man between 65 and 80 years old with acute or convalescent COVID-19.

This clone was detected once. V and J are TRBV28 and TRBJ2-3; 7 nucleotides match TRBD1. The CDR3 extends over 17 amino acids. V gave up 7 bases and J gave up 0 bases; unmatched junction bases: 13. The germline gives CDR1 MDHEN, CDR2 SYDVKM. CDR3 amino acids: CASTLRWLGQSTDTQYF. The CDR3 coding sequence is TGTGCCAGCACCCTCCGATGGCTGGGACAGAGCACAGATACGCAGTATTTT.

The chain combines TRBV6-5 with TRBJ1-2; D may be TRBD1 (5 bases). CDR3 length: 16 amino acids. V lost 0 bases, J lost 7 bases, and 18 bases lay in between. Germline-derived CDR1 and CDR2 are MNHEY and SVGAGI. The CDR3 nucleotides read TGTGCCAGCAGTTACTCTCCGGGACCTCAGGGAGGTGGCTACACCTTC. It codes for CASSYSPGPQGGGYTF.

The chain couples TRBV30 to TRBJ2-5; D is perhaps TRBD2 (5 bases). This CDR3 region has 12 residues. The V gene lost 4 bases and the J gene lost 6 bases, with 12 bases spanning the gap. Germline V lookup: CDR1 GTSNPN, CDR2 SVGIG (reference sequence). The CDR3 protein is CAWMFRGQTQYF. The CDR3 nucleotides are TGTGCCTGGATGTTCAGAGGGCAGACCCAGTACTTC.

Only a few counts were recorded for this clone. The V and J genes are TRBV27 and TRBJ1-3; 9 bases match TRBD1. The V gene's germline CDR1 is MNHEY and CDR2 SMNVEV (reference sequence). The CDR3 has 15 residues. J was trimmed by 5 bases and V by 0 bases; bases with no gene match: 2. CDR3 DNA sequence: TGTGCCAGCAGTTTATCCGGGACAGGGAGAAACACCATATATTTT. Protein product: CASSLSGTGRNTIYF.

The DNA for the CDR3 is TGTGCCTGGGACGGACTAGCGGGGGGATCCGGGGAGCTGTTTTTT. Its translation is CAWDGLAGGSGELFF. The chain combines TRBV30 with TRBJ2-2, with 14 bases identical to TRBD2. Trimming at V came to 5 bases and at J to 6 bases, leaving 5 bases not matched to a gene. Per the germline V gene, CDR1 is GTSNPN and CDR2 is SVGIG (reference sequence). The CDR3 is 15 residues long.

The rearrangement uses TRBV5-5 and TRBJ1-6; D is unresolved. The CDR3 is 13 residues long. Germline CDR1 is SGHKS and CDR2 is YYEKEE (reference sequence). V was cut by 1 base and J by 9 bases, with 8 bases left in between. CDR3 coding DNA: TGTGCCAGCAGCTTGCTTGAGGGTTCACCCCTCCACTTT. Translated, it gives CASSLLEGSPLHF.